The rows below give T cell receptor beta chains drawn from one sample of a study of blood T cell repertoires in COVID-19. Generated by immunoSEQ multiplex PCR, the TCRdb table keeps only in-frame clones and is missing some. The data contain about 190,000 clones, more than 80% of them singletons. The sample was peripheral blood. These receptors all stem from a man aged 50-60 years with acute or convalescent COVID-19. Each CDR3 is given with its conserved first and last residue. The order of the fields is V gene, J gene, D gene, clone size, CDR3 length, CDR3 protein, CDR3 DNA. The D gene is left open where the match is weak. For some rows the clone size is stated as once, few or many, or as a class when expanded; others skip it.

V: TRBV27; J: TRBJ1-5; D: TRBD1; size: NA; length: 15; CDR3: CASSPGQGAIQPQHF; DNA: TGTGCCAGCAGCCCGGGACAGGGGGCTATTCAGCCCCAGCATTTT
V: TRBV21-1; J: TRBJ2-2; D: NA; size: NA; length: 16; CDR3: CASSKGLCGRAGELFF; DNA: TGTGCCAGCAGCAAAGGGTTGTGCGGGCGGGCCGGGGAGCTGTTTTTT
V: TRBV15; J: TRBJ1-1; D: NA; size: NA; length: 14; CDR3: CATSRTRDSTEAFF; DNA: TGTGCCACCAGCAGGACTCGGGACTCCACTGAAGCTTTCTTT
V: TRBV4-3; J: TRBJ2-3; D: TRBD2; size: NA; length: 16; CDR3: CASSPLAGASTDTQYF; DNA: TGCGCCAGCAGCCCCCTAGCGGGGGCCTCCACAGATACGCAGTATTTT
V: TRBV13; J: TRBJ2-2; D: TRBD2; size: NA; length: 18; CDR3: CASSPGRMTSGTSRELFF; DNA: TGTGCCAGCAGCCCTGGGAGGATGACTAGCGGGACGTCCCGGGAGCTGTTTTTT
V: TRBV18; J: TRBJ2-5; D: NA; size: NA; length: 15; CDR3: CASSPNPRGWETQYF; DNA: TGTGCCAGCTCACCGAATCCTCGAGGGTGGGAGACCCAGTACTTC
V: TRBV6-5; J: TRBJ1-2; D: NA; size: NA; length: 15; CDR3: CASSYSNGGAYGYTF; DNA: TGTGCCAGCAGTTACTCGAATGGGGGCGCCTATGGCTACACCTTC
V: TRBV10-3; J: TRBJ2-5; D: TRBD2; size: NA; length: 18; CDR3: CATKGTSGSWGPPETQYF; DNA: TGTGCCACCAAAGGGACTAGCGGGAGTTGGGGCCCCCCCGAGACCCAGTACTTC
V: TRBV28; J: TRBJ1-6; D: NA; size: NA; length: 13; CDR3: CAHRREYDSPLHF; DNA: TGTGCCCACAGGCGGGAGTACGATTCACCCCTCCACTTT
V: TRBV4-1; J: TRBJ2-5; D: TRBD2; size: NA; length: 19; CDR3: CASSQGPLTSGTRQETQYF; DNA: TGCGCCAGCAGCCAAGGCCCTCTTACTAGCGGAACTCGCCAAGAGACCCAGTACTTC
V: TRBV7-3; J: TRBJ2-3; D: TRBD1; size: once; length: 14; CDR3: CASRRQGITDTQYF; DNA: TGTGCCAGCAGGAGACAGGGGATCACAGATACGCAGTATTTT
V: TRBV19; J: TRBJ1-2; D: NA; size: NA; length: 16; CDR3: CASRNSSGDTYYGYTF; DNA: TGTGCCAGTAGAAACTCGTCCGGGGACACTTACTATGGCTACACCTTC
V: TRBV7-2; J: TRBJ1-5; D: NA; size: NA; length: 15; CDR3: CASSLRQGINQPQHF; DNA: TGTGCCAGCAGCTTAAGGCAGGGGATTAACCAGCCCCAGCATTTT
V: TRBV4-2; J: TRBJ2-2; D: TRBD2; size: NA; length: 17; CDR3: CASSQAVMWGGTGELFF; DNA: TGTGCCAGCAGCCAAGCCGTGATGTGGGGGGGAACCGGGGAGCTGTTTTTT
V: TRBV5-1; J: TRBJ2-7; D: TRBD1; size: NA; length: 15; CDR3: CASSWGTGLSYEQYF; DNA: TGCGCCAGCAGCTGGGGGACAGGGCTGTCCTACGAGCAGTACTTC
V: TRBV9; J: TRBJ2-3; D: TRBD2; size: NA; length: 16; CDR3: CASSPGLAGYSDTQYF; DNA: TGTGCCAGCAGCCCGGGACTAGCGGGGTATTCAGATACGCAGTATTTT
V: TRBV29-1; J: TRBJ2-7; D: NA; size: NA; length: 13; CDR3: CSVVAPTYHEQYF; DNA: TGCAGCGTTGTTGCCCCCACCTACCACGAGCAGTACTTC